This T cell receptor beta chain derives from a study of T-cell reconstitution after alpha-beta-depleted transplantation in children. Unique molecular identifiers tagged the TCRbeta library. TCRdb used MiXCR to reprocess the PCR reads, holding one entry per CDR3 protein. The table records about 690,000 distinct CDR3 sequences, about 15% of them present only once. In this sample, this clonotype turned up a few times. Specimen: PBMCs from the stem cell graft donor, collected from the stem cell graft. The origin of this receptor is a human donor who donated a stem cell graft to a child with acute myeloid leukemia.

CDR3 DNA sequence: TGCAGTGGGGGCGGGAAGAATCAGCCCCAGCATTTT. It translates to CSGGGKNQPQHF. The J gene is TRBJ1-5, the V gene TRBV20-1; maybe TRBD1 (5 bases). The CDR3 consists of 12 residues. V gave up 7 bases and J gave up 4 bases, with 11 bases separating them. The germline gives CDR1 DFQATT, CDR2 SNEGSKA (reference sequence).